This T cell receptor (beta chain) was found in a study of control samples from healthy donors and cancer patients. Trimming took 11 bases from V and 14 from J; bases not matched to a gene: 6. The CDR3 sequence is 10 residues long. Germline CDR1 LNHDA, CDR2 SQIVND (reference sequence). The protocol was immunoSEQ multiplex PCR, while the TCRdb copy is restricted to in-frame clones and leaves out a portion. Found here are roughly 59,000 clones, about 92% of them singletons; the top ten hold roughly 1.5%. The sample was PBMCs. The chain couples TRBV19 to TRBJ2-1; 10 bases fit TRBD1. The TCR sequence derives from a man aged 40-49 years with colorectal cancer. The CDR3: CASGQGEKFF. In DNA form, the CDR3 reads TGTGCCTCCGGACAGGGGGAGAAGTTCTTC.